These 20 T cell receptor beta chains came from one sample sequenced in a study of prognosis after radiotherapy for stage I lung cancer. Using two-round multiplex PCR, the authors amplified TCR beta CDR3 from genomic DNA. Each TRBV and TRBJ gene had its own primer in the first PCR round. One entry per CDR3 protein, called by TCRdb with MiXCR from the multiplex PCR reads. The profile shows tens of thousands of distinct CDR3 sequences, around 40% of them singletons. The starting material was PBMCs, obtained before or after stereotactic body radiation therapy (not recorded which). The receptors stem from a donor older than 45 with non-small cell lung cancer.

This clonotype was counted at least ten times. The CDR3 DNA sequence: TGTGCCAGCAGCTTAGGGAGATCCCTCCACTTT. Translating gives CASSLGRSLHF. V is TRBV7-8 and J is TRBJ1-6; D uncertain. The CDR3 is made up of 11 amino acids. Germline V gene data show CDR1 as SGHVS and CDR2 as FQNEAQ. Trimming pared 1 base from V and 14 bases from J, leaving 6 bases between.

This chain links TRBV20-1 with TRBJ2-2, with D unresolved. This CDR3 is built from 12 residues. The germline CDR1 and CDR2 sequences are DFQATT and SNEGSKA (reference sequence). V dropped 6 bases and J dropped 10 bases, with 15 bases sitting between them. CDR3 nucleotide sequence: TGCAGTGCAACTAACTCGCTCCAGGAGCTGTTTTTT. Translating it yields CSATNSLQELFF.

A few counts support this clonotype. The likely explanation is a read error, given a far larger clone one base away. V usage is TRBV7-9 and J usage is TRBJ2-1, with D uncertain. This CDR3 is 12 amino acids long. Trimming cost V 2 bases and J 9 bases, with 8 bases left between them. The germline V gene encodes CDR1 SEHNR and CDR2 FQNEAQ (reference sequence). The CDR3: CASSLSAVEQFF. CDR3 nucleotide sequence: TGTGCCAGCAGCTTAAGTGCCGTTGAGCAGTTCTTC.

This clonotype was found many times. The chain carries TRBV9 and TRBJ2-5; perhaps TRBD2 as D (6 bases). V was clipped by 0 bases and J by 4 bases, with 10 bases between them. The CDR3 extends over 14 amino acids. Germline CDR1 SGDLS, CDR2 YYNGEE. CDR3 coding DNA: TGTGCCAGCAGCGTAGTGGGAGGTGGAGAGACCCAGTACTTC. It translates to CASSVVGGGETQYF.

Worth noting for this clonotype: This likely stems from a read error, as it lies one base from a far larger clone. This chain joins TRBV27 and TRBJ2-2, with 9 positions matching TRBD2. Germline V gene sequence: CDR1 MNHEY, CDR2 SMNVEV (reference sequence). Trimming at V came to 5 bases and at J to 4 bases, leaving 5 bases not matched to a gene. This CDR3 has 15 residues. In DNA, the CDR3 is TGTGCCAGCAGTCTAAGCGGGAGGACCACCGGGGAGCTGTTTTTT. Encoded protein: CASSLSGRTTGELFF.

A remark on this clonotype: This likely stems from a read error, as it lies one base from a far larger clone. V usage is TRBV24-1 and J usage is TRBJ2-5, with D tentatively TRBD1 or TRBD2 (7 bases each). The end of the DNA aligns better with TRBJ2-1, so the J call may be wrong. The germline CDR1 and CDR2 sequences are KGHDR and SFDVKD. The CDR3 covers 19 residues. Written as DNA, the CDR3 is TGTGCCACCATTGATCCCGCAGGGGGACGAGGGAGGGCCGTGGATGAGCAGTTCTTC. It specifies CATIDPAGGRGRAVDEQFF.

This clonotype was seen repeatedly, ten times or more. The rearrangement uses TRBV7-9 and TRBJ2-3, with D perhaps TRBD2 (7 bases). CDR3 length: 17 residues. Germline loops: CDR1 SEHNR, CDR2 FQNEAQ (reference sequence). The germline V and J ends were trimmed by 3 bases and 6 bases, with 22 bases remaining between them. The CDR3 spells CASSFLVRGGREDTQYF. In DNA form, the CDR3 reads TGTGCCAGCAGCTTCCTAGTTAGAGGGGGGCGGGAGGATACGCAGTATTTT. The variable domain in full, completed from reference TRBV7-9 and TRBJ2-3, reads DTGVSQNPRHKITKRGQNVTFRCDPISEHNRLYWYRQTLGQGPEFLTYFQNEAQLEKSRLLSDRFSAERPKGSFSTLEIQRTEQGDSAMYLCASSFLVRGGREDTQYFGPGTRLTVL.

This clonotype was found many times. CDR3 coding DNA: TGTGCCAGCAGCCCCCCGTCGAGCTATGGCTACACCTTC. Its translation is CASSPPSSYGYTF. V usage is TRBV7-9 and J usage is TRBJ1-2; D remains unclear. The CDR3 has 13 residues. V shed 5 bases and J shed 4 bases, with 11 bases lying between them. CDR1 is SEHNR, CDR2 FQNEAQ, per germline (reference sequence).

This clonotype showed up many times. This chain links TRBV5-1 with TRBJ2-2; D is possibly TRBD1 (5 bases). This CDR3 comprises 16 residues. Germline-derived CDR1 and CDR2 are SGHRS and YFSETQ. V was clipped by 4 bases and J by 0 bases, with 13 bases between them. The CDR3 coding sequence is TGCGCCAGCAGCGCCGTCGACAGTCCGAACACCGGGGAGCTGTTTTTT. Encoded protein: CASSAVDSPNTGELFF. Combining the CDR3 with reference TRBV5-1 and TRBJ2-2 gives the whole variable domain KAGVTQTPRYLIKTRGQQVTLSCSPISGHRSVSWYQQTPGQGLQFLFEYFSETQRNKGNFPGRFSGRQFSNSRSEMNVSTLELGDSALYLCASSAVDSPNTGELFFGEGSRLTVL.

The CDR3 loop reads CASILTILDSGANVLTF. In DNA, the CDR3 is TGTGCCAGCATCCTGACCATATTAGACTCTGGGGCCAACGTCCTGACTTTC. The rearrangement uses TRBV27 and TRBJ2-6; D is unclear. The length of the CDR3 is 17 residues. The ends were cut back, 7 bases at V and 0 bases at J, with 16 bases in the middle. The germline gives CDR1 MNHEY, CDR2 SMNVEV (reference sequence). Combining the CDR3 with reference TRBV27 and TRBJ2-6 gives the whole variable domain EAQVTQNPRYLITVTGKKLTVTCSQNMNHEYMSWYRQDPGLGLRQIYYSMNVEVTDKGDVPEGYKVSRKEKRNFPLILESPSPNQTSLYFCASILTILDSGANVLTFGAGSRLTVL.

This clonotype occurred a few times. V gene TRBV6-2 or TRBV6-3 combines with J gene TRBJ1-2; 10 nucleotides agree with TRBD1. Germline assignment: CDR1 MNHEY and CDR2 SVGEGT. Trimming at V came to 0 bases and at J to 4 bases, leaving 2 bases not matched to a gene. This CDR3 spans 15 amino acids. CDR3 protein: CASSYSGQGTYGYTF. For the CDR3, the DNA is TGTGCCAGCAGTTACTCGGGACAGGGGACCTATGGCTACACCTTC.

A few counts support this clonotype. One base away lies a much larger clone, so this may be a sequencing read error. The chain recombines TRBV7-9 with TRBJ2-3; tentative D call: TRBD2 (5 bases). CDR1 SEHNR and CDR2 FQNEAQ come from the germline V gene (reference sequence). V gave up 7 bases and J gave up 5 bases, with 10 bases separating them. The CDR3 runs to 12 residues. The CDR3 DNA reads TGTGCCAGCATGCGAGGGAGAGATACGCAGTATTTT. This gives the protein CASMRGRDTQYF.

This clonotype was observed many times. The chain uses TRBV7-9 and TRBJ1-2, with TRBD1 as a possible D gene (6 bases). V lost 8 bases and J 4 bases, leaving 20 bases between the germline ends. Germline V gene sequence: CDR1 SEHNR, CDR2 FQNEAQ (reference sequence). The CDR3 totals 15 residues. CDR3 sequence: CASLTSGGGLYGYTF. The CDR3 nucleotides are TGTGCCAGCCTTACGTCCGGGGGGGGCCTCTATGGCTACACCTTC.

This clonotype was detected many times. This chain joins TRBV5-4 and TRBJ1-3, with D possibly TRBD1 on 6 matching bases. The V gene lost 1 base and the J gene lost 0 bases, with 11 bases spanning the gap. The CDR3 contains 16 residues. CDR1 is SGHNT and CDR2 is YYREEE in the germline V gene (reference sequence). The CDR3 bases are TGTGCCAGCAGCTTGCCAGGGGCGAGCTCTGGAAACACCATATATTTT. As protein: CASSLPGASSGNTIYF. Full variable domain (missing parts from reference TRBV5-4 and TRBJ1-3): ETGVTQSPTHLIKTRGQQVTLRCSSQSGHNTVSWYQQALGQGPQFIFQYYREEENGRGNFPPRFSGLQFPNYSSELNVNALELDDSALYLCASSLPGASSGNTIYFGEGSWLTVV.

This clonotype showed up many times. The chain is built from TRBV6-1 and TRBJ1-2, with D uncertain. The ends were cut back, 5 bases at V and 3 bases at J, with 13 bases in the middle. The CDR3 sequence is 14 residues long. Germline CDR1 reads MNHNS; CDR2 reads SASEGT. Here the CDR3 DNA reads TGTGCCAGCAGTTACGATCAACGGGACTATGGCTACACCTTC. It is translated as CASSYDQRDYGYTF.

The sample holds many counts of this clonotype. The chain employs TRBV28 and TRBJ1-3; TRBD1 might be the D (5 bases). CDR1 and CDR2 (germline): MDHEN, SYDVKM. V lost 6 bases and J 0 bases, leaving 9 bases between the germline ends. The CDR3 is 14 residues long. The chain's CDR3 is CASRDTLSGNTIYF. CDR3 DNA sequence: TGTGCCAGCAGGGACACCCTCTCTGGAAACACCATATATTTT.

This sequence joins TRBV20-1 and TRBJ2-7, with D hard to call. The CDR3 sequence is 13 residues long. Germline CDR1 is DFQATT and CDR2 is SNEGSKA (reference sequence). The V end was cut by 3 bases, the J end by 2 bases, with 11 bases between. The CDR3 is CSASTSVTYEQYF. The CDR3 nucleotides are TGCAGTGCTAGCACATCAGTAACCTACGAGCAGTACTTC.

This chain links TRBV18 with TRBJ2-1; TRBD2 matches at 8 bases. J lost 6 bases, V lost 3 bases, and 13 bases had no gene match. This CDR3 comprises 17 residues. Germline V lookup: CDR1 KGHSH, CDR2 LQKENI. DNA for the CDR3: TGTGCCAGCTCACCGGCCCTAAGTGCGGGAGGAGGCAATGAGCAGTTCTTC. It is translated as CASSPALSAGGGNEQFF.

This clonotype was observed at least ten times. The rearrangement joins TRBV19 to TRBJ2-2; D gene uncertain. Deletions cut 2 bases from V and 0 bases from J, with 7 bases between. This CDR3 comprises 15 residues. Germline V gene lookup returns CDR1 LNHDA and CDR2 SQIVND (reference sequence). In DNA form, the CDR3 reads TGTGCCAGTAGTATATCTATCGCGAACACCGGGGAGCTGTTTTTT. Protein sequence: CASSISIANTGELFF. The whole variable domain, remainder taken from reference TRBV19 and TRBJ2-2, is DGGITQSPKYLFRKEGQNVTLSCEQNLNHDAMYWYRQDPGQGLRLIYYSQIVNDFQKGDIAEGYSVSREKKESFPLTVTSAQKNPTAFYLCASSISIANTGELFFGEGSRLTVL.

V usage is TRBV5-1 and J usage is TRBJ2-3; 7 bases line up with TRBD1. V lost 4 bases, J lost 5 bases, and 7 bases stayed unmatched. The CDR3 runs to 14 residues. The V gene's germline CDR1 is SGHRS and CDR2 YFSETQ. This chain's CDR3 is CASSRATGEDTQYF. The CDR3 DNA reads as TGCGCCAGCAGCAGGGCTACAGGGGAAGATACGCAGTATTTT.